A single sample gave rise to the 13 T cell receptor beta chains below, sequenced in a study of blood T cell repertoires in COVID-19. Sequencing was performed with immunoSEQ multiplex PCR; in TCRdb, only in-frame clones are kept and a portion is missing. This table has 55,000 to 85,000 clones, around 87% appearing once. Sequencing was carried out using peripheral blood. These receptors were obtained from a human donor in a cohort sampled during active COVID-19.

The CDR3: CASSLTGTGFDTEAFF. CDR3 in DNA: TGTGCCAGCAGCTTGACCGGGACAGGGTTTGACACTGAAGCTTTCTTT. This sequence joins TRBV5-5 and TRBJ1-1, with 9 bases identical to TRBD1. Germline V lookup: CDR1 SGHKS, CDR2 YYEKEE (reference sequence). After removal of 1 base from V and 3 bases from J, the junction contained 7 bases not matched to a gene. CDR3 length: 16 residues. Full variable domain (missing parts from reference TRBV5-5 and TRBJ1-1): DAGVTQSPTHLIKTRGQQVTLRCSPISGHKSVSWYQQVLGQGPQFIFQYYEKEERGRGNFPDRFSARQFPNYSSELNVNALLLGDSALYLCASSLTGTGFDTEAFFGQGTRLTVV.

V and J are TRBV2 and TRBJ2-3, with 9 bases lining up with TRBD2. The CDR3 contains 16 residues. V was pared by 4 bases and J by 0 bases, with 5 bases of the junction left unmatched. Germline CDR1 reads SNHLY; CDR2 reads FYNNEI. The CDR3 nucleotides are TGTGCCAGCAGTGGACCTAGCGGGGCTAGCACAGATACGCAGTATTTT. It translates to CASSGPSGASTDTQYF.

This sequence joins TRBV7-9 and TRBJ1-6; D gene unclear. CDR1 SEHNR and CDR2 FQNEAQ come from the germline V gene (reference sequence). V was shortened by 0 bases and J by 5 bases, with 8 bases between the two germline ends. The CDR3 runs 15 residues. Here the CDR3 reads CASSLAWADNSPLHF. DNA for the CDR3: TGTGCCAGCAGCTTAGCGTGGGCCGATAATTCACCCCTCCACTTT.

This clone was detected ten times or more. J is TRBJ1-1 and V is TRBV5-1; TRBD1 aligns across 8 bases. Germline-derived CDR1 and CDR2 are SGHRS and YFSETQ. The CDR3 runs 11 residues. V was pared by 4 bases and J by 8 bases, with 1 base of the junction left unmatched. CDR3 bases: TGCGCCAGCAGCCGGGACAGGGAAGCTTTCTTT. Its translation: CASSRDREAFF.

This clone occurred once. This chain connects TRBV7-2 to TRBJ1-6, with D perhaps TRBD1 (6 bases). Looked up from germline, CDR1 is SGHTA and CDR2 is FQGNSA. Deletions cut 5 bases from V and 9 bases from J, with 17 bases between. This CDR3 is built from 15 residues. CDR3 protein: CASSPRAQGSSPLHF. Here the CDR3 DNA reads TGTGCCAGCAGCCCAAGGGCCCAGGGGAGTTCACCCCTCCACTTT.

This clone was seen only once. The chain joins TRBV27 to TRBJ1-5; TRBD1 aligns across 7 bases. The CDR3 spans 14 residues. In germline, CDR1 is MNHEY, CDR2 SMNVEV (reference sequence). V was clipped by 3 bases and J by 7 bases; unmatched bases: 6. The CDR3 DNA reads as TGTGCCAGCAGTTTTCAGGGGGTAGGGCAGCCCCAGCATTTT. Translation: CASSFQGVGQPQHF.

This clone has just a few counts. The chain uses TRBV6-2 or TRBV6-3 and TRBJ2-1; the D is unclear. The CDR3 runs to 13 residues. The germline V and J ends were trimmed by 2 bases and 5 bases, with 7 bases remaining between them. The germline gives CDR1 MNHEY, CDR2 SVGEGT. The CDR3 loop reads CASSYERNNEQFF. The CDR3 nucleotides are TGTGCCAGCAGTTACGAGAGGAACAATGAGCAGTTCTTC.

J is TRBJ2-7 and V is TRBV2; TRBD1 aligns across 11 bases. Trimming took 6 bases from V and 3 from J; bases not matched to a gene: 7. Germline assignment: CDR1 SNHLY and CDR2 FYNNEI. CDR3 length: 15 amino acids. The DNA of the CDR3 is TGTGCCAGCAGACAGGACAGGGGGCTTAACTACGAGCAGTACTTC. This encodes CASRQDRGLNYEQYF.

This clone was detected once. The chain uses TRBV5-4 and TRBJ2-5; maybe TRBD1 (5 bases). Per germline, CDR1 SGHNT and CDR2 YYREEE (reference sequence). The CDR3 extends over 14 amino acids. Trimming cost V 4 bases and J 5 bases, with 15 bases left between them. The DNA for the CDR3 is TGTGCCAGCAGCCGAGACAGCTCGCAGGAGACCCAGTACTTC. This translates into CASSRDSSQETQYF.

The rearrangement uses TRBV10-3 and TRBJ2-7; 13 bases match TRBD2. V shed 5 bases, J shed 0 bases, and the junction held 10 bases outside the gene matches. The CDR3 consists of 18 residues. In germline, CDR1 is ENHRY, CDR2 SYGVKD. The CDR3 sequence is CAISPPPGLAGSSYEQYF. Written as DNA, the CDR3 is TGTGCCATCAGTCCCCCCCCGGGACTAGCGGGGAGCTCCTACGAGCAGTACTTC.

The genes are TRBV7-3 and TRBJ1-5, with 11 bases lining up with TRBD1. CDR3 size: 19 residues. Germline lookup yields CDR1 SGHTA and CDR2 FQGTGA. The V gene end was trimmed by 0 bases and the J gene end by 2 bases; junction bases not matched to a gene: 9. CDR3 sequence reads: CASSLTWPRTGGGNQPQHF. For the CDR3, the DNA is TGTGCCAGCAGCTTAACGTGGCCCCGGACAGGGGGCGGCAATCAGCCCCAGCATTTT.

The chain combines TRBV9 with TRBJ2-7; 10 bases agree with TRBD1. Germline V gives CDR1 SGDLS, CDR2 YYNGEE. The CDR3 spans 16 residues. V shed 4 bases and J 1 base; nucleotides not matched to a gene: 8. The CDR3 nucleotides read TGTGCCAGCAGCCAAGCCCCGGGACAGGGGTCCTACGAGCAGTACTTC. As protein: CASSQAPGQGSYEQYF. The whole variable domain, remainder taken from reference TRBV9 and TRBJ2-7, is DSGVTQTPKHLITATGQRVTLRCSPRSGDLSVYWYQQSLDQGLQFLIQYYNGEERAKGNILERFSAQQFPDLHSELNLSSLELGDSALYFCASSQAPGQGSYEQYFGPGTRLTVT.

V is TRBV7-6 and J is TRBJ1-1; D uncertain. The germline V gene encodes CDR1 SGHVS and CDR2 FNYEAQ. The length of the CDR3 is 13 residues. V lost 1 base, J lost 6 bases, and 9 bases lay in between. In DNA, the CDR3 is TGTGCCAGCAGCTTAGAACCCGGGGCTGAAGCTTTCTTT. It encodes CASSLEPGAEAFF. Filled out from reference TRBV7-6 and TRBJ1-1, the complete variable domain reads GAGVSQSPRYKVTKRGQDVALRCDPISGHVSLYWYRQALGQGPEFLTYFNYEAQQDKSGLPNDRFSAERPEGSISTLTIQRTEQRDSAMYRCASSLEPGAEAFFGQGTRLTVV.